The sequence of this T cell receptor beta chain was determined in a study of beta chain features in type 1 diabetes (dated by TCRdb to the late 2010s). About the investigation overall: No differences in mean age, gender distribution, total cell number or subset yield were found between patients and healthy donors. Across all samples, around 100 million sorted cells were examined, and cell number per subset correlated strongly with RNA yield. In the study, recently diagnosed type 1 diabetes patients and matched healthy donors were compared on the TCRB repertoires of their sorted circulating CD4+ T cell subsets. Regulatory and stem cell-like memory subsets were obtained from only 8 patients and roughly 8 healthy donors, while naive and central memory subsets were obtained from all 30 or so donors. Overall results and qualifications from the work: In all four CD4+ subsets, TCRB CDR3 length was moderately but significantly shorter in type 1 diabetes patients. At VDJ recombination sites, type 1 diabetes patients had fewer insertions and more deleted nucleotides, which implies abnormalities in thymic rearrangement. The naive, central memory and regulatory TCRB repertoires appeared to resemble one another more closely among patients than among healthy donors. HLA sub-analyses involved small numbers of individuals, so any influence of HLA type on TCRB rearrangement remained unresolved. Because cDNA was sequenced instead of genomic DNA, highly expressing activated cells could be over-represented, though the groups showed no difference in activation or CD3 levels. PCR may preferentially amplify shorter templates, but because patient and control samples were amplified and corrected together, any resulting skew would affect both groups equally.

Each donor gave one peripheral blood draw, about 110 mL on average, collected into heparinised tubes. A BD FACSAria II was used to sort naive, central memory, regulatory and stem cell-like memory CD4+ T cells with a panel that included CD45RO, CCR7, CD25, CD127, CD95 and CD27. Purity was above 95% for every sorted population. PBMCs were isolated immediately by Lymphoprep density gradient centrifugation and stained directly without culture. Samples were stained and sorted in pairs, with one healthy donor and one patient per experiment, so that batch effects were minimized. The High Capacity cDNA Reverse Transcription Kit was used to reverse transcribe all of the isolated RNA, meaning that expressed TCRB transcripts were what got sequenced. Deep immunoSEQ sequencing was applied to naive, central memory and regulatory T cell samples, giving an average of roughly 3.5 million total reads per sample. After sorted cells were lysed in RLT buffer, RNA was extracted with DNase-treated RNeasy Micro or Mini kits, with the choice depending on cell number. To prevent cross-contamination, each cell subset was processed individually, whereas patient and healthy donor samples were processed jointly. The immunoSEQ multiplex PCR was used to amplify TCRB sequences from cDNA, generating 87-bp fragments that spanned the CDR3 region. Amplicons were sequenced on the Illumina HiSeq platform. Turning to the authors' computational methods: Synthetic template baselines were used to correct PCR bias computationally, reads within Hamming distance 2 were collapsed together, and singletons that could not be merged were discarded. Reads were aligned against IMGT to assign V, D and J genes, CDR3 length and insertions or deletions at six rearrangement sites. Within each subset, clonotype counts were normalized to sorted cell number, and only after that were true diversity and Gini coefficients computed with the tcR R package. The overlap coefficient, calculated on TCRB nucleotide sequences, was used to measure repertoire sharing. The clones in this table, taken by TCRdb from immuneACCESS, are in-frame only. Not every clone is retained; where verified, under half of the shortfall comes from an unresolved V gene, and the cause of the rest is unknown. D and trimming were read from the DNA, whereas the V and J calls and clone size are those reported in that table. The sample table contains about 160,000 clones; only one count was recorded for about 7.3% of them. Almost 0.65% of the sample is in the top ten clones.

For this clone: Its specific antigen is unknown. No clone much larger than this one lies a single base away; base qualities are absent.

Trimming removed 5 bases from V and 5 bases from J; the gene matches leave 7 bases unexplained. The CDR3, from cysteine to phenylalanine, totals 16 residues. The entry retains the CDR3 DNA only, 48 bases that are in frame from base 1. Taken from the germline V gene (reference sequence), the CDR1 and CDR2 loops are LNHDA and SQIVND. Recombination linked TRBV19 to TRBJ1-5, with 12 central nucleotides matching TRBD1. This sequence originates from a man in his late teens or twenties in good health. Sequenced: central memory CD4+ T cells from blood. The DNA sequence is TGTGCCAGTAGTCTATACGGGACAGGGGGCCATCAGCCCCAGCATTTT. Translated, it gives CASSLYGTGGHQPQHF.